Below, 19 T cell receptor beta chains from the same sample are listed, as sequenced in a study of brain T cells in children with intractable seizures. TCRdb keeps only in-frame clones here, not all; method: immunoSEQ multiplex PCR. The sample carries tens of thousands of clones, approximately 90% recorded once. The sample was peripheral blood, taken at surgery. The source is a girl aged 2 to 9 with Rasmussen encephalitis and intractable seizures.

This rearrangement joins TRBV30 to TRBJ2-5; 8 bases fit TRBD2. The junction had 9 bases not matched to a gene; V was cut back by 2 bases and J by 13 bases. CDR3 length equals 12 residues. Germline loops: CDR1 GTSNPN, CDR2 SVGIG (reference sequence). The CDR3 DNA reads TGTGCCTGGAGTACGAAGGGCGGGAGGTTGTACTTC. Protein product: CAWSTKGGRLYF.

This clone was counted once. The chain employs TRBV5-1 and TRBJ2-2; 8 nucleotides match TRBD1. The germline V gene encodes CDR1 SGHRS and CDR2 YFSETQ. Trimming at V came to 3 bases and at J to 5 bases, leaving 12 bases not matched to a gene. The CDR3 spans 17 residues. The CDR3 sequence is CASSSGTGQGRTGELFF. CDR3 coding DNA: TGCGCCAGCAGCTCAGGTACCGGACAGGGTAGGACCGGGGAGCTGTTTTTT.

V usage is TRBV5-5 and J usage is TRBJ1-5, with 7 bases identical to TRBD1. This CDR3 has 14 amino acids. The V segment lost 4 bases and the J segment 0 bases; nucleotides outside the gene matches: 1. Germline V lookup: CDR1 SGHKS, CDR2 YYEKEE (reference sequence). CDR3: CASSRTGSNQPQHF. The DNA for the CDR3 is TGTGCCAGCAGCCGGACAGGTAGCAATCAGCCCCAGCATTTT.

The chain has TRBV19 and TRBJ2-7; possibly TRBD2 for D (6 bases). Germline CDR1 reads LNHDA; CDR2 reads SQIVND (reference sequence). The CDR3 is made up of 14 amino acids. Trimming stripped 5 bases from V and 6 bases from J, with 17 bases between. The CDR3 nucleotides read TGTGCCAGTAGTGTCGGACGGGGGTCGGTCGAGCAGTACTTC. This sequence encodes CASSVGRGSVEQYF.

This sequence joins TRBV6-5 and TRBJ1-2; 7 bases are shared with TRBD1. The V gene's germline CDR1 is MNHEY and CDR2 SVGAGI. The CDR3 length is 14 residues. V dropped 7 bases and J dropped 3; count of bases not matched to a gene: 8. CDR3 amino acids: CASTQGGVDYGYTF. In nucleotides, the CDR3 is TGTGCCAGCACCCAGGGGGGGGTCGACTATGGCTACACCTTC.

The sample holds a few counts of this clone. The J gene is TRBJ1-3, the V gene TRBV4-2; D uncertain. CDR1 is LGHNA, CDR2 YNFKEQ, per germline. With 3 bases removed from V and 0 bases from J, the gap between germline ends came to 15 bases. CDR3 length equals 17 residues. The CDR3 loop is CASSQGFGGDSGNTIYF. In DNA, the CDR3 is TGTGCCAGCAGCCAGGGATTCGGCGGCGACTCTGGAAACACCATATATTTT.

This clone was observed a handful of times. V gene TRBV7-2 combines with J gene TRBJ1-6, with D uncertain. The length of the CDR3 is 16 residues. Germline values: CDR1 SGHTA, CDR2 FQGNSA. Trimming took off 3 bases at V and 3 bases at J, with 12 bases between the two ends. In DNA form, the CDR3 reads TGTGCCAGCAGCTTTTCGGAGGTCTACTATAATTCACCCCTCCACTTT. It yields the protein CASSFSEVYYNSPLHF. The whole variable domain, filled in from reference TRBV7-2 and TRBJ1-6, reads GAGVSQSPSNKVTEKGKDVELRCDPISGHTALYWYRQSLGQGLEFLIYFQGNSAPDKSGLPSDRFSAERTGGSVSTLTIQRTQQEDSAVYLCASSFSEVYYNSPLHFGNGTRLTVT.

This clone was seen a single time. The CDR3 reads CALNDEQFF. CDR3 nucleotides: TGTGCCCTAAACGATGAGCAGTTCTTC. The chain couples TRBV5-3 to TRBJ2-1; D uncertain. TRBV5-3 is an ORF; its function is uncertain. The CDR3 contains 9 residues. The V gene lost 10 bases and the J gene lost 8 bases, with 7 bases spanning the gap.

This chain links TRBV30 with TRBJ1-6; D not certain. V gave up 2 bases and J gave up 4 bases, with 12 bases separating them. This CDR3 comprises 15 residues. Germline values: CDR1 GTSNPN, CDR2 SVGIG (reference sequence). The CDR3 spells CAWSPGLSYNSPLHF. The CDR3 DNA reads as TGTGCCTGGAGTCCGGGCCTTTCTTATAATTCACCCCTCCACTTT.

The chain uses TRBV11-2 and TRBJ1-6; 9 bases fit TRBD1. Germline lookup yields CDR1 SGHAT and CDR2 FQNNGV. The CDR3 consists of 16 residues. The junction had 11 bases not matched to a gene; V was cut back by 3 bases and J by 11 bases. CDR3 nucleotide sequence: TGTGCCAGCAGCTTCAGTACTCGACAGGGGGTAACACCCCTCCACTTT. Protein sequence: CASSFSTRQGVTPLHF.

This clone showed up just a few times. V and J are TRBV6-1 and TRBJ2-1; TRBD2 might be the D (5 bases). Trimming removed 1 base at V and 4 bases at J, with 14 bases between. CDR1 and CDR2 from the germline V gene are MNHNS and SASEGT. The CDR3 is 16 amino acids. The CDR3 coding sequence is TGTGCCAGCAGTGAAGGATCGGGGTTTTCATACAATGAGCAGTTCTTC. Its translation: CASSEGSGFSYNEQFF.

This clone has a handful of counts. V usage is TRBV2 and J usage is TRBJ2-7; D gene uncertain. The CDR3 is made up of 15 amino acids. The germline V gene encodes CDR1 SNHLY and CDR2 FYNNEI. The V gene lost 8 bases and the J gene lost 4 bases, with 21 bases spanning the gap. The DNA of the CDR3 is TGTGCCAGCCGCGCTACCGAGGCTACCGGATACGAGCAGTACTTC. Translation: CASRATEATGYEQYF. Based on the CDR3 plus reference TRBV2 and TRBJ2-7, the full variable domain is EPEVTQTPSHQVTQMGQEVILRCVPISNHLYFYWYRQILGQKVEFLVSFYNNEISEKSEIFDDQFSVERPDGSNFTLKIRSTKLEDSAMYFCASRATEATGYEQYFGPGTRLTVT.

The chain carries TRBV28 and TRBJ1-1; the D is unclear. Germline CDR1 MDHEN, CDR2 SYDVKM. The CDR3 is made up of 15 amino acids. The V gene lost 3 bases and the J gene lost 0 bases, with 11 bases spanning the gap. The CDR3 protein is CASSFLGSLNTEAFF. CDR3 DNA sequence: TGTGCCAGCAGTTTTTTGGGCAGTTTGAACACTGAAGCTTTCTTT.

The CDR3 region has the DNA TGTGCCAGCAGCCAAGGTTTCAGAAACCAAGAGACCCAGTACTTC. Amino acids: CASSQGFRNQETQYF. The chain uses TRBV3-1 (or the pseudogene TRBV3-2) and TRBJ2-5, with unresolved D. Germline V gene data show CDR1 as LGHDT and CDR2 as YNNKEL (reference sequence). Trimming took 1 base from V and 0 from J, leaving 9 bases between them. The CDR3 runs 15 residues.

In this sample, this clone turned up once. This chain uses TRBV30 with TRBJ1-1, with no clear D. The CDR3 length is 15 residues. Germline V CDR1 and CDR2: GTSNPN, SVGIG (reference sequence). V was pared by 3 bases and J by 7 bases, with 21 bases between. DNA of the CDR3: TGTGCCTGGAGCTTTGGCCCCCGGGGTGGGCTTGAAGCTTTCTTT. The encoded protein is CAWSFGPRGGLEAFF.

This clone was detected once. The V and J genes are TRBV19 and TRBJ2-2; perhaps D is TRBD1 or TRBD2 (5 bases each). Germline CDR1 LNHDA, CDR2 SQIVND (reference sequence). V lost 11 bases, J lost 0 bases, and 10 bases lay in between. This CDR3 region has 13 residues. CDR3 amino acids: CAGRGANTGELFF. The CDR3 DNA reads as TGTGCCGGACGAGGGGCGAACACCGGGGAGCTGTTTTTT.

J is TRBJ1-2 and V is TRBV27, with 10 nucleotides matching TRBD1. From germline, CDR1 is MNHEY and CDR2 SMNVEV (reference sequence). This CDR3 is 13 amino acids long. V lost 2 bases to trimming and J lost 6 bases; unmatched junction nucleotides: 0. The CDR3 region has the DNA TGTGCCAGCAGTTTAGGGACAGGGGATGGCTACACCTTC. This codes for CASSLGTGDGYTF.

CDR3 bases: TGTGCCAGCTCACCAGGCACGGTAGCTTTCTTT. Residues: CASSPGTVAFF. This sequence joins TRBV18 and TRBJ1-1; D is ambiguous. The germline V gene encodes CDR1 KGHSH and CDR2 LQKENI. The CDR3 extends over 11 amino acids. Trimming stripped 2 bases from V and 10 bases from J, with 8 bases between.

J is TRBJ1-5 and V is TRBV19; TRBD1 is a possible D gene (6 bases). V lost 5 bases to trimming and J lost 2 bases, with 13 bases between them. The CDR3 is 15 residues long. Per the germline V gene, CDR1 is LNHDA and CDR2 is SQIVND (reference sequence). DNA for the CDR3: TGTGCCAGTAGTCAGGGGCGGGCCGGCAATCAGCCCCAGCATTTT. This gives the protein CASSQGRAGNQPQHF.